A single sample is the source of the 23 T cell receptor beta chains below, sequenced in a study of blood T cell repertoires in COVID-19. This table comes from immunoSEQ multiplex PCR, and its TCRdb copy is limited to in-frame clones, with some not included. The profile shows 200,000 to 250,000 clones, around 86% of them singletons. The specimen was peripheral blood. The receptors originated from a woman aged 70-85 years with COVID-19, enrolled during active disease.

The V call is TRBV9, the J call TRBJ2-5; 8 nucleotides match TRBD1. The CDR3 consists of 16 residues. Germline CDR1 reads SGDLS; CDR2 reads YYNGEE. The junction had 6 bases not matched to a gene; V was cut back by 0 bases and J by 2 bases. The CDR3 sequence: CASSVARTGRQETQYF. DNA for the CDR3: TGTGCCAGCAGCGTAGCTAGGACAGGGCGTCAAGAGACCCAGTACTTC.

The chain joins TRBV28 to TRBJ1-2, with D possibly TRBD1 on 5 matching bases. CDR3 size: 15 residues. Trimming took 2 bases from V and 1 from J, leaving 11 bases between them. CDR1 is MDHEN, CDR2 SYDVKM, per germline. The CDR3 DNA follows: TGTGCCAGCAGTTTAGGACAAATCCATAACTATGGCTACACCTTC. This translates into CASSLGQIHNYGYTF.

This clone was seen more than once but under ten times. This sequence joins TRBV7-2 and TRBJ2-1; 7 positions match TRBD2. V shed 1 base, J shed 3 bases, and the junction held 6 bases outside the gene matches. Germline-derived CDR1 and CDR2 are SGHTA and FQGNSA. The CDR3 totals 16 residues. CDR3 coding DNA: TGTGCCAGCAGCTTAGGGACTAGTCGTATCTACAATGAGCAGTTCTTC. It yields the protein CASSLGTSRIYNEQFF. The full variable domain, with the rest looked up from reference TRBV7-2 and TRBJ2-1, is GAGVSQSPSNKVTEKGKDVELRCDPISGHTALYWYRQSLGQGLEFLIYFQGNSAPDKSGLPSDRFSAERTGGSVSTLTIQRTQQEDSAVYLCASSLGTSRIYNEQFFGPGTRLTVL.

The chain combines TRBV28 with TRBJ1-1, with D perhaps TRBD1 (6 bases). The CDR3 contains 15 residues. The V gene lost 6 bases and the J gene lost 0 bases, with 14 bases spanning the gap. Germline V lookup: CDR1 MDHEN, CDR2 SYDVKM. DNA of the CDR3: TGTGCCAGCAGACCTTCGGACAGAGTGAACACTGAAGCTTTCTTT. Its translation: CASRPSDRVNTEAFF.

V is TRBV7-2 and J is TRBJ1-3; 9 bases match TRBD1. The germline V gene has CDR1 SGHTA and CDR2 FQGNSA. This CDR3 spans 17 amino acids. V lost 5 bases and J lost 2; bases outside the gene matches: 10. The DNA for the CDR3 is TGTGCCAGCAGCCTTTACTCGGGACAGGGCCCTGGAAACACCATATATTTT. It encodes CASSLYSGQGPGNTIYF.

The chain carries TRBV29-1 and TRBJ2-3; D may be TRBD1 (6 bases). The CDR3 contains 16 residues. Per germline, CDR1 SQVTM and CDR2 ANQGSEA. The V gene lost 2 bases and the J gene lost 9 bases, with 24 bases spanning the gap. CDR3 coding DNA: TGCAGCGTTGAATTCGGAAACTCGGACAGATACGGCACGCAGTATTTT. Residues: CSVEFGNSDRYGTQYF.

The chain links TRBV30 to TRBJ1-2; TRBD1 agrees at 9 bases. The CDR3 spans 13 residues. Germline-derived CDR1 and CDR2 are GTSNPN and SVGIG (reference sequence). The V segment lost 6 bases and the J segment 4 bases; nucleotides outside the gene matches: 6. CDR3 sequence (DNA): TGTGCCTGCCACAGGGGGCAAAGCTATGGCTACACCTTC. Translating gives CACHRGQSYGYTF.

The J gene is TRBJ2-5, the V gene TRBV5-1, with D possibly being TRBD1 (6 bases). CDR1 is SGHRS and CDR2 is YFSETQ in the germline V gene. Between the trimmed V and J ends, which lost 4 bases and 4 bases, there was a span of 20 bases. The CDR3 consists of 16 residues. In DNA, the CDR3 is TGCGCCAGCAGCCTGCAAGGAACAGGGAATGGAGAGACCCAGTACTTC. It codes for CASSLQGTGNGETQYF.

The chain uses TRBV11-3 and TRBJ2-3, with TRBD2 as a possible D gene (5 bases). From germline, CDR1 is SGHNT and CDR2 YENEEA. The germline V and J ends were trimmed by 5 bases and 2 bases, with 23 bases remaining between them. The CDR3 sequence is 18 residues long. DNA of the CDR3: TGTGCCAGCAGCCCCCCCAGAACCGGGCCGGAGGCCACAGATACGCAGTATTTT. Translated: CASSPPRTGPEATDTQYF.

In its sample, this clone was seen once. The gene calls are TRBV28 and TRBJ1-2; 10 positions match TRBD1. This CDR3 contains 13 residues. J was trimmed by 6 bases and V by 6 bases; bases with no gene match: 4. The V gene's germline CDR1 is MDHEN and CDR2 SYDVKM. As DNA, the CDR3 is TGTGCCAGCAGGCCGGGACAGGGGAATGGCTACACCTTC. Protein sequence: CASRPGQGNGYTF.

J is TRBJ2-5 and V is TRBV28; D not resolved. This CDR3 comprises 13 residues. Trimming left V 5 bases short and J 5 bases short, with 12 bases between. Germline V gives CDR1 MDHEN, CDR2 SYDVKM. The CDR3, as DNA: TGTGCCAGCAGTCCCCCAAGCCGGGAGACCCAGTACTTC. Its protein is CASSPPSRETQYF.

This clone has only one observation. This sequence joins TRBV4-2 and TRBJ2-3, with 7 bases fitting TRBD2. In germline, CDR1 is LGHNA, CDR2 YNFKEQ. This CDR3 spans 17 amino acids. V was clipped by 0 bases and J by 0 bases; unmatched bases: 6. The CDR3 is CASSQETAGLSTDTQYF. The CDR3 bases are TGTGCCAGCAGCCAAGAGACAGCGGGGTTAAGCACAGATACGCAGTATTTT.

The CDR3 spells CASSVQGSSYNEQFF. Written as DNA, the CDR3 is TGTGCCAGCAGCGTACAGGGCAGCTCCTACAATGAGCAGTTCTTC. This chain uses TRBV9 with TRBJ2-1, with D possibly matching TRBD1 (5 bases). CDR3 size: 15 residues. V lost 1 base, J lost 0 bases, and 8 bases lay in between. Germline CDR1 SGDLS, CDR2 YYNGEE.

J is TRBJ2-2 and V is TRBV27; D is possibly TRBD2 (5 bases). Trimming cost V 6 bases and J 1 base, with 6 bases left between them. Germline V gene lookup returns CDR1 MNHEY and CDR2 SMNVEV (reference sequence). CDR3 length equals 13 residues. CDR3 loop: CASRLENTGELFF. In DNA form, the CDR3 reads TGTGCCAGCAGACTAGAGAACACCGGGGAGCTGTTTTTT.

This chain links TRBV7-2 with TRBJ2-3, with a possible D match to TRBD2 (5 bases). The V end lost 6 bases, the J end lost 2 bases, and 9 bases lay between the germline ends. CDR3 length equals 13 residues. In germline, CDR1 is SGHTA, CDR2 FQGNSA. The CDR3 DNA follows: TGTGCCAGCAGTGGACTTTACACAGATACGCAGTATTTT. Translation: CASSGLYTDTQYF. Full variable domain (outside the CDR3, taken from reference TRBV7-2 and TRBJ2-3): GAGVSQSPSNKVTEKGKDVELRCDPISGHTALYWYRQSLGQGLEFLIYFQGNSAPDKSGLPSDRFSAERTGGSVSTLTIQRTQQEDSAVYLCASSGLYTDTQYFGPGTRLTVL.

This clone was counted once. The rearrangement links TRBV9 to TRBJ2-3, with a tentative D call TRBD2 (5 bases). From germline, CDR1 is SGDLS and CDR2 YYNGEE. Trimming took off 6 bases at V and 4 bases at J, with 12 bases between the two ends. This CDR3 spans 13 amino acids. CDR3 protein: CASNLLESDTQYF. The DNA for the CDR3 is TGTGCCAGCAACCTACTAGAATCAGATACGCAGTATTTT.

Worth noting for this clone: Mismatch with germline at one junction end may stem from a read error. CDR3 in amino acids: CASSLAHRRYIEF. The CDR3 nucleotides read TGTGCCAGCAGCTTGGCCCATCGCAGGTATATCGAGTTT. V gene TRBV5-6 combines with J gene TRBJ1-3, with D unresolved. The germline V gene has CDR1 SGHDT and CDR2 YYEEEE. CDR3 length equals 13 residues.

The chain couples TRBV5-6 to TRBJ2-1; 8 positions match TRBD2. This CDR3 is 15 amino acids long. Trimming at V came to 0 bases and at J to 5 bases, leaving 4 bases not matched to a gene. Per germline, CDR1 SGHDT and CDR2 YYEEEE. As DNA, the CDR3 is TGTGCCAGCAGCTTGGTACTAGCGGATAACAATGAGCAGTTCTTC. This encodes CASSLVLADNNEQFF.

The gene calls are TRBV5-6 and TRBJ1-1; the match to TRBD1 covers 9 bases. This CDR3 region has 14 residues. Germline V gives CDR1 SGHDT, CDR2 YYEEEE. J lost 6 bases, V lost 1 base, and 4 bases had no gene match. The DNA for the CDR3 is TGTGCCAGCAGCTTGCGGGACAGGGTTCCTGAAGCTTTCTTT. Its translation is CASSLRDRVPEAFF.

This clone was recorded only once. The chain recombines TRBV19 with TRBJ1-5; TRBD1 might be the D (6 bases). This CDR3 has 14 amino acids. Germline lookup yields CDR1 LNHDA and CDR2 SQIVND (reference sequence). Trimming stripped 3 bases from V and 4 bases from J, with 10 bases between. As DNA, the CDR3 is TGTGCCAGTAGTATTACCACAGGGAATCAGCCCCAGCATTTT. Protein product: CASSITTGNQPQHF.

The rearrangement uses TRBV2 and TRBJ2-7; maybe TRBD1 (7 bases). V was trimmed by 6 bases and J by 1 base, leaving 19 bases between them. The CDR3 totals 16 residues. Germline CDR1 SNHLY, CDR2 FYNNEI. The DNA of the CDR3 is TGTGCCAGCAGCGAGAGACAGGGCCGGGGGTCCTACGAGCAGTACTTC. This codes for CASSERQGRGSYEQYF.

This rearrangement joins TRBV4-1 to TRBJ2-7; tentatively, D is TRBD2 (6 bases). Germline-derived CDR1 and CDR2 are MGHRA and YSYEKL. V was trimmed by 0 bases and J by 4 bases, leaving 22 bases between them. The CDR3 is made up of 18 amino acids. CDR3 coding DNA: TGCGCCAGCAGCCAAGATCCTGGGGCGGTAGGAGGGTGGTACGAGCAGTACTTC. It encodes CASSQDPGAVGGWYEQYF.

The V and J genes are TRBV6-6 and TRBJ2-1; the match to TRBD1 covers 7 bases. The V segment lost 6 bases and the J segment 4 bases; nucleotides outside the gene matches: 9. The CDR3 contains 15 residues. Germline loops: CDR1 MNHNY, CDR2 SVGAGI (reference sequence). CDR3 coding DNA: TGTGCCAGCAGCCCCGGACCGGGACAGTACAATGAGCAGTTCTTC. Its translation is CASSPGPGQYNEQFF.